These 21 T cell receptor beta chains share one sample of origin, sequenced in a study of spatial heterogeneity in lung cancer. Points from the study as a whole: The number of expanded tumor alpha and beta chains correlated with mutation number.

TCRdb re-derived calls from the 5' RACE reads in MiXCR, one entry per CDR3 protein. The table shows about 1,100 distinct CDR3 sequences, with 9.5% to 13% occurring only once. Time point defined: sample taken at primary tumor resection. No antigen has been identified for these receptors. The source material was lung tumor tissue, sampled at surgery. These receptors came from a male donor with early-stage non-small cell lung cancer.

At least ten counts were recorded for this clonotype. The rearrangement links TRBV20-1 to TRBJ2-5; perhaps TRBD1 as D (5 bases). In germline, CDR1 is DFQATT, CDR2 SNEGSKA (reference sequence). V was pared by 3 bases and J by 0 bases, with 5 bases between. The CDR3 contains 12 residues. The CDR3 bases are TGCAGTGCTAGGACAGACCAAGAGACCCAGTACTTC. Translating it yields CSARTDQETQYF.

This clonotype counts as large. The V call is TRBV30, the J call TRBJ2-2; a possible D gene is TRBD1 (5 bases). Looked up from germline, CDR1 is GTSNPN and CDR2 is SVGIG (reference sequence). V lost 2 bases to trimming and J lost 0 bases, with 7 bases between them. This CDR3 spans 14 amino acids. This CDR3 is CAWSKGANTGELFF. CDR3 DNA: TGTGCCTGGAGTAAAGGGGCGAACACCGGGGAGCTGTTTTTT. The full variable domain, completed using reference TRBV30 and TRBJ2-2, is SQTIHQWPATLVQPVGSPLSLECTVEGTSNPNLYWYRQAAGRGLQLLFYSVGIGQISSEVPQNLSASRPQDRQFILSSKKLLLSDSGFYLCAWSKGANTGELFFGEGSRLTVL.

The J gene is TRBJ2-5, the V gene TRBV13, with 9 nucleotides matching TRBD2. The CDR3 runs to 16 residues. Losses at the gene ends were 5 bases for V and 3 bases for J; bases not matched to a gene: 10. The germline gives CDR1 PRHDT, CDR2 FYEKMQ (reference sequence). The CDR3, as DNA: TGTGCCAGCAGCGTCCGGGGGAGCGGGAGGAAAGAGACCCAGTACTTC. Amino acids: CASSVRGSGRKETQYF. The full variable domain, with the rest looked up from reference TRBV13 and TRBJ2-5, is AAGVIQSPRHLIKEKRETATLKCYPIPRHDTVYWYQQGPGQDPQFLISFYEKMQSDKGSIPDRFSAQQFSDYHSELNMSSLELGDSALYFCASSVRGSGRKETQYFGPGTRLLVL.

In its sample, this clonotype ranks as medium-sized. This chain uses TRBV27 with TRBJ2-7; 10 bases agree with TRBD2. The CDR3 is made up of 15 amino acids. The J segment lost 3 bases and the V segment lost 5 bases, leaving 7 bases of the junction unmatched. CDR1 and CDR2 from the germline V gene are MNHEY and SMNVEV (reference sequence). The CDR3 nucleotides read TGTGCCAGCAGTGAAAGAGCGGGAGGGAACTACGAGCAGTACTTC. This sequence encodes CASSERAGGNYEQYF.

A note on this clonotype: This clone may be a read error of a much larger clone one base away. The genes are TRBV25-1 and TRBJ1-1, with D possibly TRBD1 on 5 matching bases. CDR3 length equals 14 residues. Germline loops: CDR1 MGHDK, CDR2 SYGVNS. The CDR3 loop reads CAGSESMGRFDAFF. CDR3 bases: TGTGCCGGCAGTGAATCAATGGGACGCTTTGACGCTTTCTTT.

By sample share, this clonotype is medium-sized. The J gene is TRBJ2-2, the V gene TRBV7-9; TRBD2 is a possible D gene (6 bases). Trimming removed 5 bases at V and 4 bases at J, with 14 bases between. The germline V gene encodes CDR1 SEHNR and CDR2 FQNEAQ (reference sequence). This CDR3 is built from 15 residues. The CDR3 spells CASSEVLAFTGELFF. For the CDR3, the DNA is TGTGCCAGCAGCGAAGTACTAGCCTTCACCGGGGAGCTGTTTTTT.

In its sample, this clonotype ranks as medium-sized. V usage is TRBV2 and J usage is TRBJ2-5; D tentatively reads TRBD1 or TRBD2 (5 bases each). With 3 bases removed from V and 5 bases from J, the gap between germline ends came to 13 bases. The length of the CDR3 is 14 residues. In germline, CDR1 is SNHLY, CDR2 FYNNEI. This chain's CDR3 is CASSDNRDGETQYF. The CDR3 region has the DNA TGTGCCAGCAGTGATAATCGGGACGGCGAGACCCAGTACTTC.

This clonotype is judged medium-sized. The rearrangement uses TRBV27 and TRBJ1-5; D gene uncertain. This CDR3 has 14 amino acids. Trimming removed 6 bases from V and 0 bases from J, with 9 bases in between. Germline V gene data show CDR1 as MNHEY and CDR2 as SMNVEV (reference sequence). The CDR3 protein is CASRFGSSNQPQHF. In DNA form, the CDR3 reads TGTGCCAGCAGGTTCGGGTCTAGCAATCAGCCCCAGCATTTT.

This clonotype rates as medium-sized. This chain links TRBV11-2 with TRBJ2-1; D uncertain. The germline CDR1 and CDR2 sequences are SGHAT and FQNNGV. This CDR3 has 11 amino acids. With 4 bases removed from V and 7 bases from J, the gap between germline ends came to 5 bases. In nucleotides, the CDR3 is TGTGCCAGCAGCTCCCCAAATGAGCAGTTCTTC. It is translated as CASSSPNEQFF.

This clonotype is medium-sized (0.01 to 0.1%) by share. The chain has TRBV14 and TRBJ2-1; D might be TRBD2 (6 bases). Germline V gives CDR1 SGHDN, CDR2 FVKESK. The CDR3 is 14 amino acids. Trimming removed 0 bases from V and 7 bases from J, with 10 bases in between. CDR3 nucleotide sequence: TGTGCCAGCAGCCAAGACGGGAGCCTAAATGAGCAGTTCTTC. Amino acid sequence: CASSQDGSLNEQFF.

This clonotype rates as medium-sized. The chain carries TRBV29-1 and TRBJ2-1; D unclear. V shed 3 bases and J shed 0 bases, with 6 bases lying between them. Germline CDR1 and CDR2: SQVTM and ANQGSEA. The CDR3 sequence is 13 residues long. In nucleotides, the CDR3 is TGCAGCGTTGAGGCGGTCTCCTACAATGAGCAGTTCTTC. It translates to CSVEAVSYNEQFF.

The chain recombines TRBV9 with TRBJ2-2; D not certain. Germline CDR1 reads SGDLS; CDR2 reads YYNGEE. Trimming took 0 bases from V and 2 from J, leaving 5 bases between them. This CDR3 is built from 14 residues. CDR3 bases: TGTGCCAGCAGCGTAGCTGATAACACCGGGGAGCTGTTTTTT. Residues: CASSVADNTGELFF.

Within the sample, this clonotype is medium-sized. The chain links TRBV2 to TRBJ2-1; 7 nucleotides align to TRBD2. The CDR3 is made up of 16 amino acids. Germline V gene sequence: CDR1 SNHLY, CDR2 FYNNEI. Losses at the gene ends were 2 bases for V and 3 bases for J; bases not matched to a gene: 7. CDR3 sequence (DNA): TGTGCCAGCAGTGAAACCTCTAGCGGTTACTACAATGAGCAGTTCTTC. It codes for CASSETSSGYYNEQFF. The full variable domain, completed using reference TRBV2 and TRBJ2-1, is EPEVTQTPSHQVTQMGQEVILRCVPISNHLYFYWYRQILGQKVEFLVSFYNNEISEKSEIFDDQFSVERPDGSNFTLKIRSTKLEDSAMYFCASSETSSGYYNEQFFGPGTRLTVL.

By sample fraction, this clonotype is medium-sized. This chain connects TRBV3-1 to TRBJ2-5; D may be TRBD2 (7 bases). The CDR3 sequence is 16 residues long. Germline CDR1 is LGHDT and CDR2 is YNNKEL (reference sequence). V shed 5 bases and J shed 5 bases, with 21 bases lying between them. Here the CDR3 reads CASSVFWGGLAETQYF. In DNA, the CDR3 is TGTGCCAGCAGCGTATTCTGGGGGGGCCTCGCTGAGACCCAGTACTTC.

The chain recombines TRBV9 with TRBJ2-5; 15 bases map to TRBD2. Germline trimming cut 4 bases from V and 4 bases from J; bases unmatched to any gene: 8. This CDR3 has 17 residues. Germline V CDR1 and CDR2: SGDLS, YYNGEE. Written as DNA, the CDR3 is TGTGCCAGCAGCCCTGGACTAGCGGGAGGGCCTAGAGAGACCCAGTACTTC. Amino acids: CASSPGLAGGPRETQYF.

This clonotype was recorded at least ten times. The J gene is TRBJ2-2, the V gene TRBV5-5; perhaps TRBD1 as D (6 bases). There are 15 residues in the CDR3. Germline V gene data show CDR1 as SGHKS and CDR2 as YYEKEE (reference sequence). V lost 2 bases, J lost 0 bases, and 8 bases lay in between. In DNA form, the CDR3 reads TGTGCCAGCAGCTTCGGGACATCGAACACCGGGGAGCTGTTTTTT. As protein: CASSFGTSNTGELFF.

This clonotype is termed medium-sized (0.01 to 0.1%). This chain links TRBV7-8 with TRBJ2-7, with TRBD1 identical over 9 bases. Germline CDR1 is SGHVS and CDR2 is FQNEAQ. J gave up 3 bases and V 5 bases, and 2 bases lay outside the gene matches. This CDR3 has 13 amino acids. CDR3 amino acids: CASSRTGDYEQYF. CDR3 DNA: TGTGCCAGCAGCCGGACAGGGGACTACGAGCAGTACTTC.

The chain is built from TRBV6-5 and TRBJ2-2; TRBD2 might be the D (7 bases). The CDR3 has 15 amino acids. CDR1 and CDR2 (germline): MNHEY, SVGAGI. V gave up 6 bases and J gave up 3 bases, with 14 bases separating them. The CDR3 nucleotides read TGTGCCAGCAGGGGCGGGGGCGGAGACACCGGGGAGCTGTTTTTT. Amino acid sequence: CASRGGGGDTGELFF.

This chain uses TRBV29-1 with TRBJ2-1; unclear D gene. Looked up from germline, CDR1 is SQVTM and CDR2 is ANQGSEA. This CDR3 contains 15 residues. Trimming left V 1 base short and J 3 bases short, with 13 bases between. CDR3 coding DNA: TGCAGCGTTGAAGGTCCCGTTACTGGCTACAATGAGCAGTTCTTC. This translates into CSVEGPVTGYNEQFF.

This clonotype is deemed medium-sized. The CDR3 sequence: CASSYYGAGLAGELFF. Here the CDR3 DNA reads TGTGCCAGCAGCTACTACGGGGCAGGGTTGGCCGGGGAGCTGTTTTTT. The chain employs TRBV5-5 and TRBJ2-2; D might be TRBD1 or TRBD2, each matching 5 bases. This CDR3 region has 16 residues. V lost 3 bases and J lost 6, with 18 bases in between. Per germline, CDR1 SGHKS and CDR2 YYEKEE (reference sequence).

This chain connects TRBV28 to TRBJ1-1, with D uncertain. Trimming cost V 5 bases and J 5 bases, with 12 bases left between them. Germline V gene lookup returns CDR1 MDHEN and CDR2 SYDVKM. The CDR3 sequence is 13 residues long. For the CDR3, the DNA is TGTGCCAGCAGTACCTACGACGGGACTGAAGCTTTCTTT. Translating gives CASSTYDGTEAFF.